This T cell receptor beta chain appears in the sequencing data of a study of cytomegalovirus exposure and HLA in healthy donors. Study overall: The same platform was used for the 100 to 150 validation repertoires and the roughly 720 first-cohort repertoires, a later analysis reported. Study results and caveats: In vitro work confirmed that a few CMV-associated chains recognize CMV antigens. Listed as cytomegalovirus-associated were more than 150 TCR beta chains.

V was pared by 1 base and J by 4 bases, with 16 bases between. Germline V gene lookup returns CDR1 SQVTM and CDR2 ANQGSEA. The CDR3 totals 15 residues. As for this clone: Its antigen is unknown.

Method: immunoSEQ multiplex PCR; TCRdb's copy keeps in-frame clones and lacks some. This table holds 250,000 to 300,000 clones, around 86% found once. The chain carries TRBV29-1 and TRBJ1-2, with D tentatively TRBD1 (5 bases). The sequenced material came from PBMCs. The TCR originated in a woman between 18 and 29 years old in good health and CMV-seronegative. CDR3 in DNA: TGCAGCGTTGAAGGGAGACGGGGGGTCTCCTATGGCTACACCTTC. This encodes CSVEGRRGVSYGYTF.